These 25 T cell receptor beta chains came from one sample sequenced in a study of somatic mutations in cytotoxic T cells in rheumatoid arthritis. Here immunoSEQ multiplex PCR was the method, and the copy in TCRdb shows in-frame clones only, minus some. The data contain approximately 30,000 clones, approximately 85% of them singletons. The sample consisted of CD8+ T cells sorted from blood. All receptors come from an adult with rheumatoid arthritis.

The rearrangement links TRBV5-4 to TRBJ1-4; a weak D match, TRBD1 (6 bases). This CDR3 has 16 amino acids. V was cut by 4 bases and J by 4 bases, with 17 bases left in between. Germline V lookup: CDR1 SGHNT, CDR2 YYREEE (reference sequence). CDR3 DNA sequence: TGTGCCAGCAGCCTGAAGACAGGCCAACTTAATGAAAAACTGTTTTTT. Protein product: CASSLKTGQLNEKLFF.

The chain recombines TRBV19 with TRBJ2-7, with D hard to call. Germline V gives CDR1 LNHDA, CDR2 SQIVND (reference sequence). V was trimmed by 5 bases and J by 2 bases, leaving 7 bases between them. The CDR3 is 12 amino acids. The CDR3 nucleotides read TGTGCCAGTAGTCCCCGTGCCTACGAGCAGTACTTC. Protein product: CASSPRAYEQYF.

The chain joins TRBV28 to TRBJ2-3; 7 nucleotides line up with TRBD2. Germline CDR1 reads MDHEN; CDR2 reads SYDVKM. This CDR3 has 16 residues. The V gene end was trimmed by 3 bases and the J gene end by 4 bases; junction bases not matched to a gene: 10. The CDR3 coding sequence is TGTGCCAGCAGTTTCAGGACTAGTCACCGGGCAGATACGCAGTATTTT. It specifies CASSFRTSHRADTQYF.

V and J are TRBV5-1 and TRBJ2-3; 9 bases are shared with TRBD2. Germline V gene data show CDR1 as SGHRS and CDR2 as YFSETQ. V lost 1 base, J lost 3 bases, and 3 bases stayed unmatched. This CDR3 contains 15 residues. The CDR3 sequence: CASSLFTSGTDTQYF. In DNA, the CDR3 is TGCGCCAGCAGCTTGTTCACTAGCGGGACAGATACGCAGTATTTT. The entire variable domain, with the rest obtained from reference TRBV5-1 and TRBJ2-3, is as follows: KAGVTQTPRYLIKTRGQQVTLSCSPISGHRSVSWYQQTPGQGLQFLFEYFSETQRNKGNFPGRFSGRQFSNSRSEMNVSTLELGDSALYLCASSLFTSGTDTQYFGPGTRLTVL.

This clone has only one observation. The V and J genes are TRBV9 and TRBJ2-5, with D possibly TRBD1 on 6 matching bases. Germline CDR1 is SGDLS and CDR2 is YYNGEE. The CDR3 runs 16 residues. V lost 0 bases and J 5 bases, leaving 17 bases between the germline ends. DNA of the CDR3: TGTGCCAGCAGCGTAGAGGGGGAAGACCTTAGGGAGACCCAGTACTTC. Its translation is CASSVEGEDLRETQYF.

CDR3: CASIPRGSGANVLTF. Here the CDR3 DNA reads TGTGCCAGCATTCCGCGCGGCTCTGGGGCCAACGTCCTGACTTTC. The chain is built from TRBV13 and TRBJ2-6, with D uncertain. The CDR3 is 15 residues long. Germline V gives CDR1 PRHDT, CDR2 FYEKMQ (reference sequence). V lost 7 bases and J 0 bases, leaving 10 bases between the germline ends.

The genes are TRBV28 and TRBJ1-2, with D unclear. The CDR3 length is 14 residues. V was cut by 6 bases and J by 0 bases, with 11 bases left in between. Per the germline V gene, CDR1 is MDHEN and CDR2 is SYDVKM. The CDR3 nucleotides read TGTGCCAGCAGGAATTCCCCATCTAACTATGGCTACACCTTC. Amino acids: CASRNSPSNYGYTF.

The CDR3 nucleotides read TGTGCCAGCAGCTTTAATGGAATTCCCAGCACAGTGAGCCACAAGAATACGCAGTATTTT. Encoded protein: CASSFNGIPSTVSHKNTQYF. V is TRBV5-5 and J is TRBJ2-3; unclear D gene. Germline-derived CDR1 and CDR2 are SGHKS and YYEKEE (reference sequence). This CDR3 is 20 amino acids long. Trimming shortened V by 2 bases and J by 7 bases, and 32 bases separated the two germline ends. Full variable domain (missing parts from reference TRBV5-5 and TRBJ2-3): DAGVTQSPTHLIKTRGQQVTLRCSPISGHKSVSWYQQVLGQGPQFIFQYYEKEERGRGNFPDRFSARQFPNYSSELNVNALLLGDSALYLCASSFNGIPSTVSHKNTQYFGPGTRLTVL.

The chain has TRBV6-1 and TRBJ2-7; TRBD1 might be the D (5 bases). The ends were cut back, 2 bases at V and 3 bases at J, with 11 bases in the middle. CDR1 and CDR2 from the germline V gene are MNHNS and SASEGT. CDR3 length: 14 amino acids. CDR3 bases: TGTGCCAGCAGTGAAAAAGTCCAGGGCTACGAGCAGTACTTC. Its translation: CASSEKVQGYEQYF.

This sequence joins TRBV2 and TRBJ2-1; possibly TRBD1 or TRBD2 for D (5 bases each). The CDR3 has 13 amino acids. Trimming left V 10 bases short and J 6 bases short, with 16 bases between. Germline V gene data show CDR1 as SNHLY and CDR2 as FYNNEI. This CDR3 reads CAIPRDVGNEQFF. In DNA, the CDR3 is TGTGCCATCCCTAGGGACGTAGGCAATGAGCAGTTCTTC.

This chain connects TRBV15 to TRBJ2-1; TRBD2 matches 12 bases. V dropped 6 bases and J dropped 8; count of bases not matched to a gene: 2. CDR3 length: 13 amino acids. CDR1 and CDR2 (germline): LNHNV, YYDKDF (reference sequence). The CDR3 region has the DNA TGTGCCACCAGTGCTAGCGGGAGGGATGAGCAGTTCTTC. This translates into CATSASGRDEQFF.

The chain couples TRBV4-2 to TRBJ2-6; no definite D call. The length of the CDR3 is 16 residues. Trimming cost V 0 bases and J 3 bases, with 9 bases left between them. Germline V gives CDR1 LGHNA, CDR2 YNFKEQ. For the CDR3, the DNA is TGTGCCAGCAGCCAAGATCTATCGGTTGGGGCCAACGTCCTGACTTTC. Translation: CASSQDLSVGANVLTF.

The V and J genes are TRBV7-2 and TRBJ1-2; 8 bases fit TRBD1. V trimming: 1 base; J trimming: 0 bases; junction bases outside the gene matches: 7. CDR3 length: 17 amino acids. Germline V gene sequence: CDR1 SGHTA, CDR2 FQGNSA. For the CDR3, the DNA is TGTGCCAGCAGCTTAGTCCCAGGGGGCATTTCTAACTATGGCTACACCTTC. It encodes CASSLVPGGISNYGYTF.

V gene TRBV5-5 combines with J gene TRBJ1-5; D remains unclear. The V end was cut by 3 bases, the J end by 1 base, with 11 bases between. CDR3 size: 15 residues. CDR1 and CDR2 from the germline V gene are SGHKS and YYEKEE (reference sequence). The CDR3 sequence is CASSWVAGSNQPQHF. CDR3 DNA: TGTGCCAGCAGCTGGGTGGCGGGGAGCAATCAGCCCCAGCATTTT.

V is TRBV7-2 and J is TRBJ2-7; no definite D call. V lost 3 bases to trimming and J lost 3 bases, with 6 bases between them. Germline V gene lookup returns CDR1 SGHTA and CDR2 FQGNSA. This CDR3 comprises 12 residues. CDR3 nucleotides: TGTGCCAGCAGCTTGGGCTACTACGAGCAGTACTTC. Translating it yields CASSLGYYEQYF.

The CDR3 DNA follows: TGTGCCAGCAGCCCCGCAGGTGCCTCTGGAAACACCATATATTTT. Its translation: CASSPAGASGNTIYF. The V gene is TRBV7-6, the J gene TRBJ1-3; D is uncertain. V dropped 5 bases and J dropped 0 bases, with 11 bases sitting between them. Looked up from germline, CDR1 is SGHVS and CDR2 is FNYEAQ. There are 15 residues in the CDR3.

Only a few counts were recorded for this clone. The V call is TRBV9, the J call TRBJ1-1; D not certain. V lost 1 base and J lost 0, with 4 bases in between. Germline V lookup: CDR1 SGDLS, CDR2 YYNGEE. CDR3 size: 13 residues. As DNA, the CDR3 is TGTGCCAGCAGCGTATCCCTGAACACTGAAGCTTTCTTT. Protein product: CASSVSLNTEAFF. The full variable domain, completed using reference TRBV9 and TRBJ1-1, is DSGVTQTPKHLITATGQRVTLRCSPRSGDLSVYWYQQSLDQGLQFLIQYYNGEERAKGNILERFSAQQFPDLHSELNLSSLELGDSALYFCASSVSLNTEAFFGQGTRLTVV.

The chain couples TRBV19 to TRBJ2-7; 8 positions agree with TRBD2. CDR1 and CDR2 (germline): LNHDA, SQIVND (reference sequence). The V and J ends lost 8 bases and 0 bases, in that order; junction bases with no gene match: 6. This CDR3 has 14 residues. In DNA form, the CDR3 reads TGTGCCAGTTCTGAGCGGGGGTACTCCTACGAGCAGTACTTC. Protein product: CASSERGYSYEQYF. Using reference TRBV19 and TRBJ2-7 for the parts outside the CDR3, the full variable domain is DGGITQSPKYLFRKEGQNVTLSCEQNLNHDAMYWYRQDPGQGLRLIYYSQIVNDFQKGDIAEGYSVSREKKESFPLTVTSAQKNPTAFYLCASSERGYSYEQYFGPGTRLTVT.

The rearrangement uses TRBV5-6 and TRBJ1-1, with 9 nucleotides matching TRBD1. The CDR3 has 16 amino acids. With V trimmed by 4 bases and J by 1 base, 8 bases remained unmatched. Looked up from germline, CDR1 is SGHDT and CDR2 is YYEEEE. The chain's CDR3 is CASSVTGGRWNTEAFF. The CDR3, as DNA: TGTGCCAGCAGCGTCACAGGGGGCAGGTGGAACACTGAAGCTTTCTTT.

V usage is TRBV27 and J usage is TRBJ1-5, with D unresolved. This CDR3 contains 15 residues. Germline V gene sequence: CDR1 MNHEY, CDR2 SMNVEV (reference sequence). Trimming pared 4 bases from V and 3 bases from J, leaving 13 bases between. For the CDR3, the DNA is TGTGCCAGCAGTTCGGAAGGGCTCGACAATCAGCCCCAGCATTTT. Translating it yields CASSSEGLDNQPQHF.

V is TRBV4-2 and J is TRBJ2-6; D is unresolved. Germline values: CDR1 LGHNA, CDR2 YNFKEQ. CDR3 length: 15 amino acids. Trimming took 4 bases from V and 4 from J, leaving 11 bases between them. The CDR3 coding sequence is TGTGCCAGCAGCCCGATCCGCGAAGGGGCCAACGTCCTGACTTTC. Its protein product is CASSPIREGANVLTF.

The chain joins TRBV6-4 to TRBJ2-1, with TRBD1 identical over 8 bases. The CDR3 is made up of 15 amino acids. After removal of 2 bases from V and 0 bases from J, the junction contained 0 bases not matched to a gene. Germline lookup yields CDR1 MRHNA and CDR2 SNTAGT. CDR3 sequence reads: CASSDGTGSYNEQFF. CDR3 nucleotide sequence: TGTGCCAGCAGTGACGGGACAGGCTCCTACAATGAGCAGTTCTTC.

The chain uses TRBV5-4 and TRBJ2-7; D gene uncertain. This CDR3 has 12 residues. The germline gives CDR1 SGHNT, CDR2 YYREEE (reference sequence). Trimming left V 0 bases short and J 3 bases short, with 4 bases between. As DNA, the CDR3 is TGTGCCAGCAGCTTGGGCGACTACGAGCAGTACTTC. Protein sequence: CASSLGDYEQYF.

The chain couples TRBV19 to TRBJ1-1, with unresolved D. There are 14 residues in the CDR3. Germline CDR1 is LNHDA and CDR2 is SQIVND (reference sequence). Trimming stripped 4 bases from V and 2 bases from J, with 11 bases between. The CDR3 is CASSRGGVNTEAFF. The CDR3 coding sequence is TGTGCCAGTAGTAGGGGTGGAGTTAACACTGAAGCTTTCTTT.

This rearrangement joins TRBV4-1 to TRBJ2-5, with 10 bases lining up with TRBD2. The J segment lost 1 base and the V segment lost 3 bases, leaving 5 bases of the junction unmatched. Germline V CDR1 and CDR2: MGHRA, YSYEKL. The CDR3 extends over 16 amino acids. The CDR3 sequence is CASSHSLAGAQETQYF. CDR3 nucleotide sequence: TGCGCCAGCAGCCATTCGCTAGCGGGGGCCCAAGAGACCCAGTACTTC.